Listed below are T cell receptor beta chains from one sample, sequenced in a study of cytomegalovirus exposure and HLA in healthy donors. Libraries were prepared by immunoSEQ multiplex PCR; TCRdb keeps only in-frame clonotypes and omits some of them. The repertoire consists of about 190,000 clones, with roughly four fifths occurring once and the leading ten covering 2.5% to 3.5%. The sequencing input was PBMCs. The receptors originated from a woman in her 30s in good health and CMV-seropositive. CDR3s include the opening cysteine and the closing phenylalanine or tryptophan. The D gene is left open where the match is weak. Clone sizes are given selectively: once, few, many, or a class where the clone is expanded.

J | D | V | size | CDR3 | DNA
TRBJ2-5 | - | TRBV9 | - | CAGSVASGIKEAQYF | TGTGCCGGCAGCGTAGCCTCGGGGATCAAAGAGGCCCAGTACTTC
TRBJ2-7 | - | TRBV5-4 | - | CASSAGPKTYEQYF | TGTGCCAGCAGCGCGGGTCCAAAAACCTACGAGCAGTACTTC
TRBJ1-3 | - | TRBV19 | - | CASRSIDSWSTNTIYF | TGTGCCAGTAGGAGTATAGACAGCTGGTCGACTAACACCATATATTTT
TRBJ1-5 | TRBD1 | TRBV28 | - | CASSRTGTALYSNQPQHF | TGTGCCAGCAGTAGGACCGGGACAGCCCTTTATAGCAATCAGCCCCAGCATTTT
TRBJ2-3 | TRBD2 | TRBV2 | few | CASSEWSSGGDTQYF | TGTGCCAGCAGTGAATGGTCTAGCGGGGGGGATACGCAGTATTTT
TRBJ1-5 | - | TRBV19 | - | CASTLAPDSQFQPQHF | TGTGCCAGTACCCTGGCCCCGGACAGCCAATTCCAGCCCCAGCATTTT
TRBJ2-7 | - | TRBV15 | - | CATSGSPGYEQYF | TGTGCCACCAGTGGATCCCCCGGGTACGAGCAGTACTTC
TRBJ2-3 | - | TRBV6-5 | once | CASSYGDATDTQYF | TGTGCCAGCAGTTACGGAGACGCTACAGATACGCAGTATTTT
TRBJ2-2 | - | TRBV19 | - | CASSRRGQGYTGELFF | TGTGCCAGTAGTAGGAGGGGGCAGGGGTACACCGGGGAGCTGTTTTTT
TRBJ2-7 | TRBD1 | TRBV28 | - | CASSQGDRLIEQYF | TGTGCCAGCAGTCAGGGGGACAGGCTTATCGAGCAGTACTTC
TRBJ1-2 | - | TRBV5-1 | - | CASSGGDRRINYGYTF | TGCGCCAGCAGCGGGGGGGACCGGCGGATTAACTATGGCTACACCTTC
TRBJ2-3 | TRBD2 | TRBV29-1 | - | CSAKTSGGITDTQYF | TGCAGCGCGAAGACTAGCGGGGGGATCACAGATACGCAGTATTTT
TRBJ2-5 | TRBD2 | TRBV5-6 | - | CASSFGTSGDVRYF | TGTGCCAGCAGCTTCGGGACTAGCGGGGACGTGAGGTACTTC
TRBJ2-1 | - | TRBV5-1 | - | CASSLVQRYNEQFF | TGCGCCAGCAGCTTGGTACAGCGGTACAATGAGCAGTTCTTC
TRBJ2-1 | TRBD2 | TRBV7-9 | - | CASSSLTSGSLDEQFF | TGTGCCAGCAGCTCTTTGACTAGCGGGAGTTTAGATGAGCAGTTCTTC
TRBJ1-5 | - | TRBV28 | - | CASSLGGLSNQPQHF | TGTGCCAGCAGTTTAGGTGGGCTTAGCAATCAGCCCCAGCATTTT
TRBJ2-2 | TRBD1 | TRBV7-8 | few | CASSRLPGTENTGELFF | TGTGCCAGCAGCCGTCTCCCCGGGACAGAGAACACCGGGGAGCTGTTTTTT
TRBJ2-1 | TRBD2 | TRBV7-9 | - | CASSSSPGLGVWEQFF | TGTGCCAGCAGTTCAAGCCCGGGACTAGGAGTTTGGGAGCAGTTCTTC
TRBJ2-2 | TRBD2 | TRBV4-1 | - | CASSHGSGGLMWTGELFF | TGCGCCAGCAGCCATGGGTCGGGAGGGCTTATGTGGACCGGGGAGCTGTTTTTT
TRBJ2-1 | TRBD2 | TRBV19 | - | CASTVGGRARNEQFF | TGTGCCAGTACAGTGGGCGGGAGGGCCAGGAATGAGCAGTTCTTC
TRBJ2-5 | - | TRBV11-2 | - | CASSDSQKYQETQYF | TGTGCCAGCAGCGACTCTCAGAAGTACCAAGAGACCCAGTACTTC
TRBJ2-7 | TRBD2 | TRBV19 | few | CASSIGLAAIYEQYF | TGTGCCAGTAGTATCGGACTAGCGGCGATCTACGAGCAGTACTTC
TRBJ2-1 | - | TRBV19 | - | CASSMVGSSYNEQFF | TGTGCCAGTAGTATGGTGGGGAGCTCCTACAATGAGCAGTTCTTC
TRBJ1-2 | TRBD1 | TRBV4-1 | - | CASSQVANRGDGYTF | TGCGCCAGCAGCCAAGTTGCCAACAGGGGAGATGGCTACACCTTC
TRBJ2-3 | - | TRBV5-1 | - | CASSFSEDTQYF | TGCGCCAGCAGCTTTTCGGAGGATACGCAGTATTTT
TRBJ1-2 | TRBD1 | TRBV5-4 | - | CASSPRTGIDGYTF | TGTGCCAGCAGCCCGCGGACAGGAATCGATGGCTACACCTTC
TRBJ1-1 | - | TRBV5-6 | - | CASSRGGVWERTEAFF | TGTGCCAGCAGCAGGGGGGGGGTGTGGGAGCGGACTGAAGCTTTCTTT
TRBJ2-5 | - | TRBV9 | - | CASSVSGTFGETQYF | TGTGCCAGCAGCGTGAGCGGCACCTTTGGGGAGACCCAGTACTTC
TRBJ2-7 | TRBD2 | TRBV28 | - | CASRPVGREGGYKQYF | TGTGCCAGCAGACCCGTCGGGAGGGAGGGAGGTTACAAGCAGTACTTC
TRBJ1-2 | TRBD1 | TRBV2 | - | CASSEGTGTQGAYGYTF | TGTGCCAGCAGTGAAGGAACCGGAACCCAGGGGGCGTATGGCTACACCTTC
TRBJ2-3 | - | TRBV7-9 | - | CASSRRTDTQYF | TGTGCCAGCAGCCGGCGGACAGATACGCAGTATTTT
TRBJ2-5 | - | TRBV29-1 | - | CSVRGNQETQYF | TGCAGCGTTAGGGGCAACCAAGAGACCCAGTACTTC
TRBJ1-5 | - | TRBV19 | few | CASSMGEIGQPQHF | TGTGCCAGTAGTATGGGCGAGATAGGTCAGCCCCAGCATTTT
TRBJ2-3 | - | TRBV2 | few | CASSEESSSTDTQYF | TGTGCCAGCAGTGAAGAGAGCTCTAGCACAGATACGCAGTATTTT
TRBJ1-2 | - | TRBV2 | - | CASSRADYGYTF | TGTGCCAGCAGTCGAGCGGACTATGGCTACACCTTC
TRBJ1-4 | - | TRBV19 | - | CASSRSGLAEKLFF | TGTGCCAGTAGTAGGTCCGGACTGGCGGAAAAACTGTTTTTT
TRBJ2-7 | TRBD2 | TRBV7-6 | - | CASSLLFAGASSEQYF | TGTGCCAGCAGCTTATTATTTGCGGGAGCGTCATCCGAGCAGTACTTC
TRBJ1-3 | - | TRBV19 | - | CATGRTDYANTIYF | TGTGCCACGGGACGGACAGACTATGCAAACACCATATATTTT
TRBJ1-1 | TRBD1 | TRBV5-4 | - | CASSPDRGTEAFF | TGTGCCAGCAGCCCCGACAGGGGAACTGAAGCTTTCTTT
TRBJ2-7 | TRBD1 | TRBV15 | - | CATSKDRGPYEQYF | TGTGCCACCAGCAAGGACAGGGGACCCTACGAGCAGTACTTC
TRBJ2-7 | - | TRBV1 | few | CTSSPSRASSYEQYF | TGCACCAGCAGCCCCTCGCGGGCCAGCTCCTACGAGCAGTACTTC
TRBJ1-1 | - | TRBV7-9 | - | CASSLVQVAEAFF | TGTGCCAGCAGCTTAGTACAGGTCGCTGAAGCTTTCTTT
TRBJ2-5 | TRBD2 | TRBV9 | few | CASSVEASGSLGSETQYF | TGTGCCAGCAGCGTAGAGGCTAGCGGGAGCTTAGGGTCAGAGACCCAGTACTTC
TRBJ2-1 | TRBD2 | TRBV9 | - | CASSLGLAGSYNGQFF | TGTGCCAGCAGCTTGGGACTAGCGGGATCCTACAATGGGCAGTTCTTC
TRBJ2-1 | - | TRBV18 | - | CASSSGRNSYNEQFF | TGTGCCAGCTCATCGGGGAGGAACTCCTACAATGAGCAGTTCTTC
TRBJ1-2 | TRBD1 | TRBV6-1 | - | CASSEAGQGMYGYTF | TGTGCCAGCAGTGAAGCGGGACAGGGAATGTATGGCTACACCTTC
TRBJ2-1 | TRBD1 | TRBV11-3 | - | CASGQGRNEQFF | TGTGCCAGCGGACAGGGGAGAAATGAGCAGTTCTTC
TRBJ2-7 | TRBD2 | TRBV11-2 | - | CASSLEAGGYEQYF | TGTGCCAGCAGCTTAGAAGCGGGAGGCTACGAGCAGTACTTC
TRBJ2-1 | TRBD2 | TRBV28 | - | CASSLDQRGGEQFF | TGTGCCAGCAGTTTAGACCAGCGGGGAGGTGAGCAGTTCTTC
TRBJ1-1 | TRBD1 | TRBV28 | - | CATRQGARNTEAFF | TGTGCCACCCGACAGGGGGCGAGGAACACTGAAGCTTTCTTT
TRBJ2-2 | - | TRBV7-2 | - | CASSLQGFSTGELFF | TGTGCCAGCAGCTTACAGGGATTCTCCACCGGGGAGCTGTTTTTT
TRBJ1-2 | - | TRBV29-1 | once | CSVTRDSGSGYTF | TGCAGCGTGACCCGGGACTCCGGGTCTGGCTACACCTTC
TRBJ1-5 | - | TRBV21-1 | - | CLSRLQGTQNQPQHF | TGTCTATCGAGATTACAGGGGACTCAAAATCAGCCCCAGCATTTT
TRBJ1-1 | - | TRBV29-1 | - | CSATRQLNTEAFF | TGCAGCGCCACGCGGCAGTTGAACACTGAAGCTTTCTTT
TRBJ2-7 | - | TRBV7-9 | - | CASSGSEVFF | TGTGCCAGCAGCGGCTCTGAAGTTTTCTTC
TRBJ2-5 | TRBD2 | TRBV18 | few | CASSAGLADLSAQYF | TGTGCCAGCTCAGCGGGACTAGCGGACCTCTCGGCCCAGTACTTC